This paragraph covers one TCR beta chain sequence. Its antigen remains unidentified. There are no base qualities to consult, and no much larger clone falls within one base. Other DNA sequences in this specimen translate into the identical CDR3. The sample comes from a study of T cell responses to AZD1222 COVID-19 vaccine (dated by TCRdb to 2020 to 2022). Notes on the research overall: AZD1222 recipients whose second dose came at about 4 weeks and those whose second dose came at about 12 weeks were combined into one group, since spike-specific TCR depth and breadth did not differ between the two schedules. A total of 230 or so trial participants underwent TCR sequencing, of whom roughly 210 received two doses of AZD1222 and about 26 received two doses of the MenACWY control vaccine. Trial participants were enrolled into age subgroups of 18-55, 56-69 and 70-plus years, which contained about 150, 27 and 61 TCR-sequenced participants, respectively. Broader findings and caveats from the paper: A significant rise in spike-specific TCR breadth and depth was observed after two AZD1222 doses relative to day 0 and relative to MenACWY recipients. In the small 56-69-year group, the increase in depth fell short of significance, most likely because of low power. The whole spike protein was spanned by vaccine-associated CD4 TCRs, and dominant responses were seen in regions 160-218 and 743-854. Because no day 14 peak-response samples were available, repertoires were characterized only after the peak T cell response. Reportedly, almost half of the unique spike-specific TCRs recognized epitopes lying outside the regions that are mutated in the B.1.351 and B.1.1.7 variants. Conclusions about previously exposed vaccinees are limited because only six or seven AZD1222 recipients were SARS-CoV-2 seropositive at baseline. Participants were mostly white British, with more females than males. The authors suggested clonal diversity may have been underestimated.

According to the study, the label for this sample's time point signals: baseline before first vaccination. Vaccinee samples were obtained from the UK trials COV001 and COV002, which included a single-blind randomized controlled phase 2/3 trial of AZD1222 (ChAdOx1 nCoV-19) in healthy adults. For TCRbeta chain sequencing, PBMC samples from trial participants were taken at day 0 and at day 28 after the second dose. The CDR3 regions of human TCRbeta chains were subjected to immunosequencing. Regarding the original processing steps: TCRs in the repertoires were matched against a reference library of SARS-CoV-2-specific TCRs that had been generated with the MIRA antigen-specificity platform. Breadth was defined as the fraction of unique TCRs that were SARS-CoV-2-associated. Depth was defined as the fraction of total T cells that were SARS-CoV-2-associated. Using the MIRA data, each spike-specific TCR was mapped to the spike region that the TCR reacts to and placed in a CD4 or CD8 class. Log10-transformed breadth and depth values were compared by one-way ANOVA with Sidak's multiple comparisons tests. The table comes from immuneACCESS by way of TCRdb, which keeps in-frame sequences with V and J called. Part of the clones is missing from these tables; in studies checked, under half for an unresolved V gene and the rest for unknown reasons. That table is the source of V, J and clone size, and D and trimming were worked out from the DNA. The sample includes about 120,000 clones, with just over 85% observed a single time. The ten biggest clones cover approximately 7.6% of the sample.

V is cut back by 2 bases and J by 7 bases, with 6 bases in the junction unmatched. CDR1 and CDR2 are drawn from the germline V gene: SGHRS, YFSETQ. Spanning cysteine to phenylalanine, the CDR3 consists of 15 amino acids. Only CDR3 DNA is held: 45 bases, read in frame from base 1. The origin of this receptor is an adult in good health. The sequencing used peripheral blood, collected on day 0 of AZD1222 vaccination. In this chain, TRBV5-1 is recombined with TRBJ2-1; TRBD2 matches 10 bases in the middle. CDR3 sequence: CASSFSLAGANEQFF. At the DNA level, the sequence is TGCGCCAGCAGCTTCTCCCTAGCGGGGGCTAATGAGCAGTTCTTC.